This T cell receptor beta chain was obtained from a study of human T cells and chemical hapten exposure. It was the library that attached unique molecular identifiers to individual cDNA molecules. From the RACE reads, TCRdb called clonotypes with MiXCR, one entry per CDR3 protein. The sample has 240,000 or so distinct CDR3 sequences, approximately 8.6% seen once; the top ten hold 2.3%. This clonotype was counted at least ten times. Its antigen is still unknown. This CDR3 comprises 12 residues. Germline CDR1 reads SGDLS; CDR2 reads YYNGEE. The ends were cut back, 0 bases at V and 5 bases at J, with 4 bases in the middle. Time point denoted: pre-sensitization, week 0. This sample's treatment: therapeutic diphenylcyclopropenone sensitization with weekly scalp DPC. Blood collection happened ahead of applying each patch test. Findings of the study overall: TCRs above 1 in 1000 frequency did not change with DPC sensitization. PT1 expanded TCR counts correlated positively with patch test score.

The chain uses TRBV9 and TRBJ2-3; D not certain. The source material was whole blood, sampled in connection with sensitization to the hapten diphenylcyclopropenone (DPC). The receptor comes from a woman between 40 and 50 years old with alopecia areata. Some clones in this sample may be carry-over from other donors' samples. CDR3 protein: CASSVVQDTQYF. The CDR3 DNA is TGTGCCAGCAGCGTAGTACAAGATACGCAGTATTTT. The full variable domain, with the rest looked up from reference TRBV9 and TRBJ2-3, is DSGVTQTPKHLITATGQRVTLRCSPRSGDLSVYWYQQSLDQGLQFLIQYYNGEERAKGNILERFSAQQFPDLHSELNLSSLELGDSALYFCASSVVQDTQYFGPGTRLTVL.